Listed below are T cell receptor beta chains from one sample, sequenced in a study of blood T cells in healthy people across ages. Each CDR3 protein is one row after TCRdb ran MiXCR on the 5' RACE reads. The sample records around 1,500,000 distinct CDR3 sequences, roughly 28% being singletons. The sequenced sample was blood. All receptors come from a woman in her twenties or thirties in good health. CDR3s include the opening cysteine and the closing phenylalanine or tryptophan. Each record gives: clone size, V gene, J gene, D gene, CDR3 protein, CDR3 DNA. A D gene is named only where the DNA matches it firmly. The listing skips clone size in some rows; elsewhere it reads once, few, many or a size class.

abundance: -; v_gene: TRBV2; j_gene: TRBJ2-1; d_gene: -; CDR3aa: CASSEALGGARAFF; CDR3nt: TGTGCCAGCAGTGAAGCTCTTGGGGGCGCAAGGGCGTTCTTC
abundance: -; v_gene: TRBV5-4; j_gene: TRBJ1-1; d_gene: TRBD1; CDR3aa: CASSLALGQPGTEAFF; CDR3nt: TGTGCCAGCAGCTTGGCGTTGGGACAGCCCGGCACTGAAGCTTTCTTT
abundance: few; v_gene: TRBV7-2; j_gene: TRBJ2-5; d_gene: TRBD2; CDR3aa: CASSYGFAGGSQETQYF; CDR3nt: TGTGCCAGCAGCTACGGGTTTGCGGGAGGATCACAAGAGACCCAGTACTTC
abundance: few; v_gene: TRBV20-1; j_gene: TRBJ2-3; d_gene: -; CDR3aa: CSARDGIYRQYF; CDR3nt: TGCAGTGCTAGAGATGGCATCTATCGACAGTATTTT
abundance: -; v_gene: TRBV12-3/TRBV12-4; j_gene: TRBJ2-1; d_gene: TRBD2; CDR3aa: CASELRSGGDNEQFF; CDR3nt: TGTGCCAGCGAGTTGCGCAGCGGGGGGGATAATGAGCAGTTCTTC
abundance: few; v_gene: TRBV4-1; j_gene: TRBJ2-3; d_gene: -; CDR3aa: CASSPAVADTQYF; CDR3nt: TGCGCCAGCAGCCCCGCGGTCGCAGATACGCAGTATTTT
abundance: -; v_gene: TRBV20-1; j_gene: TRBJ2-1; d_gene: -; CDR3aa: CSATVGWAGGEQFF; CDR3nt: TGCAGTGCTACCGTCGGTTGGGCCGGAGGGGAGCAGTTCTTC
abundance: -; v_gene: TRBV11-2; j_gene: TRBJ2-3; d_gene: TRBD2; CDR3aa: CASSLVPGRGDTQYF; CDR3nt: TGTGCCAGCAGCTTAGTCCCCGGGAGGGGGGATACGCAGTATTTT
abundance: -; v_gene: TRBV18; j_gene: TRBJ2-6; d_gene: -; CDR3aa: CASSPYRSKVAGANVLTF; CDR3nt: TGTGCCAGCTCACCATATAGGTCCAAAGTGGCTGGGGCCAACGTCCTGACTTTC
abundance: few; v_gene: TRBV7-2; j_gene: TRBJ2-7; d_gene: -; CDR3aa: CASSLGSTNYEQYF; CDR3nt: TGTGCCAGCAGCTTAGGATCGACCAACTACGAGCAGTACTTC
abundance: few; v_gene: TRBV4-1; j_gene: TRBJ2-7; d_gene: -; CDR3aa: CASSPVSETSYEQYF; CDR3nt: TGCGCCAGCAGCCCTGTTAGTGAAACCTCCTACGAGCAGTACTTC
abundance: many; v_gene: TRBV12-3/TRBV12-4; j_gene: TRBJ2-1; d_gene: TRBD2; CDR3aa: CASSWEPGLGAYNEQFF; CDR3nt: TGTGCCAGCAGTTGGGAACCGGGACTAGGGGCCTACAATGAGCAGTTCTTC
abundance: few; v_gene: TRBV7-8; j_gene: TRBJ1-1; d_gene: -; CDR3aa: CATARLNTEAFF; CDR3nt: TGTGCCACCGCTCGACTAAACACTGAAGCTTTCTTT
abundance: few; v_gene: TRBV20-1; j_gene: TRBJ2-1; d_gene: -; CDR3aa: CSATIASEETQFF; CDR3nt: TGCAGTGCTACGATAGCGAGTGAAGAGACCCAGTTCTTC
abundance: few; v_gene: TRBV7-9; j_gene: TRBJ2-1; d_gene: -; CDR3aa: CASSSPGHPLYNEQFF; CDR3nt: TGTGCCAGCAGCTCTCCGGGACATCCCCTTTACAATGAGCAGTTCTTC
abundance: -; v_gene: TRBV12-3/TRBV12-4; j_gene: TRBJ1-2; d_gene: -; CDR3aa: CASSLTLRASGYGYTF; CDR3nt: TGTGCCAGCAGTTTAACCCTACGGGCCTCGGGGTATGGCTACACCTTC
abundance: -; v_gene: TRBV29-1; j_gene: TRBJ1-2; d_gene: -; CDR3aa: CSVERPAGGYTF; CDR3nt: TGCAGCGTTGAACGGCCCGCCGGGGGCTACACCTTC
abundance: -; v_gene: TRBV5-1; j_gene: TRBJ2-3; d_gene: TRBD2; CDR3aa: CASSLVAGQDTQYF; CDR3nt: TGCGCCAGCAGCTTAGTAGCGGGGCAAGATACGCAGTATTTT
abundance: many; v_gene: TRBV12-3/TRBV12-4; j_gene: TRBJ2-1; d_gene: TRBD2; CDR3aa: CASSLQGSGNNEQFF; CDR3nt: TGTGCCAGCAGTTTACAGGGAAGCGGGAACAATGAGCAGTTCTTC
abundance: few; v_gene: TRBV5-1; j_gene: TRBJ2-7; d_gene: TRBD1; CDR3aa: CASAVGQGFDEQYF; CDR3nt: TGCGCCAGCGCAGTCGGACAGGGCTTTGACGAGCAGTACTTC
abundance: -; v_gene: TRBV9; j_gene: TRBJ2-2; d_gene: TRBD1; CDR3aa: CASSVGGTGLTGELFF; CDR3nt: TGTGCCAGCAGCGTAGGTGGGACAGGGCTAACCGGGGAGCTGTTTTTT
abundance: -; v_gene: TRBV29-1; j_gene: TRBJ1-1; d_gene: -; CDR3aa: CSVARNQNTEAFF; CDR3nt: TGCAGCGTGGCTAGGAACCAGAACACTGAAGCTTTCTTT
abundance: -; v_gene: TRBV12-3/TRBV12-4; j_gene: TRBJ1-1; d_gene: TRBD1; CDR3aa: CASSFRTGANTEAFF; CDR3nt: TGTGCCAGCAGTTTCCGGACAGGGGCAAATACTGAAGCTTTCTTT
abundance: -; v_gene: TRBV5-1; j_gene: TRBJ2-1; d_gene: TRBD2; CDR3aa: CANSQPGLAIEQFF; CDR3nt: TGCGCCAACAGCCAACCGGGACTAGCGATTGAGCAGTTCTTC
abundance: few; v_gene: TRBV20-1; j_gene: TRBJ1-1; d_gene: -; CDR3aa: CSANRVRVNTEAFF; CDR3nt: TGCAGTGCTAATCGTGTCCGGGTTAACACTGAAGCTTTCTTT
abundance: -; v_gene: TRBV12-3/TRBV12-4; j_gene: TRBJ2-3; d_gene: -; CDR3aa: CACSLLSTDTQYF; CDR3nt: TGTGCCTGCAGTTTATTGTCCACAGATACGCAGTATTTT
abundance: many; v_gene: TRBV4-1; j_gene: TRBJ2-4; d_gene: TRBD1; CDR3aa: CASSQDPGQGSSIQYF; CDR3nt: TGCGCCAGCAGCCAAGACCCGGGACAGGGATCGAGCATTCAGTACTTC
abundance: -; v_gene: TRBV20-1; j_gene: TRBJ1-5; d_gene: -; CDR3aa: CSARGKRWGNQPQHF; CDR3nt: TGCAGTGCTCGGGGAAAACGGTGGGGCAATCAGCCCCAGCATTTT
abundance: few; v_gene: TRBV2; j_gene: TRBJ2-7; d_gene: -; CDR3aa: CASSLLLQGGEQYF; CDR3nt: TGTGCCAGCTCCCTATTGCTACAGGGCGGCGAGCAGTACTTC
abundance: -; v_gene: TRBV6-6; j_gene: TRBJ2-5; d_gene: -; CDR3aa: CASSSGYLAWETQYF; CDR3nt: TGTGCCAGCAGTTCTGGGTATCTAGCTTGGGAGACCCAGTACTTC
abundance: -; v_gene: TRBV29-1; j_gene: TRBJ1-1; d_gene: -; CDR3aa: CSATGYAEAFF; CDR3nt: TGCAGCGCAACAGGGTATGCCGAAGCTTTCTTT
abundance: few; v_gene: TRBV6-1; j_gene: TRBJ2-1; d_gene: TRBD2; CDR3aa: CASRSSGGEQNEQFF; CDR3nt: TGTGCCAGCAGAAGTAGCGGGGGGGAACAGAATGAGCAGTTCTTC
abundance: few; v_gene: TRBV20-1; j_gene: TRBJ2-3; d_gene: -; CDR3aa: CSAADYTVLTDTQYF; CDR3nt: TGCAGTGCTGCGGACTATACGGTTCTCACAGATACGCAGTATTTT
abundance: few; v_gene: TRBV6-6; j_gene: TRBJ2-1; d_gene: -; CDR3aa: CASSPNVGFHNEQFF; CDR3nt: TGTGCCAGCAGTCCCAATGTCGGTTTCCACAATGAGCAGTTCTTC
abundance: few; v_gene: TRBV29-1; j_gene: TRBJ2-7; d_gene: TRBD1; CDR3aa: CSVDPGQAIYGQYF; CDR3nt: TGCAGCGTTGATCCCGGACAGGCCATCTACGGGCAGTACTTC
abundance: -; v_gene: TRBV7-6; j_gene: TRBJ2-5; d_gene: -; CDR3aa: CASSPPGEAQYF; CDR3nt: TGTGCCAGCAGCCCGCCGGGAGAGGCCCAGTACTTC
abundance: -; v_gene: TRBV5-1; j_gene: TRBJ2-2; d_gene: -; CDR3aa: CASSAGTLNTGELFF; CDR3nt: TGCGCCAGCAGCGCTGGGACCCTCAACACCGGGGAGCTGTTTTTT
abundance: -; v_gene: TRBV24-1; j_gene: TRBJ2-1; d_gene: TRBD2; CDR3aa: CATSEQTSGRYNEQFF; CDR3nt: TGTGCCACCAGTGAGCAGACTAGCGGGCGGTACAATGAGCAGTTCTTC
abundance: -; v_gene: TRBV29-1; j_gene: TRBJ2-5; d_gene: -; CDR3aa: CSVRSTETQYF; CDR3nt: TGCAGCGTTCGGAGCACGGAGACCCAGTACTTC
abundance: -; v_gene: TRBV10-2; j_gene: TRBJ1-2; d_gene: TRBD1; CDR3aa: CASSGGTEVNYGYTF; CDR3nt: TGCGCCAGCAGCGGGGGGACAGAAGTCAACTATGGCTACACCTTC